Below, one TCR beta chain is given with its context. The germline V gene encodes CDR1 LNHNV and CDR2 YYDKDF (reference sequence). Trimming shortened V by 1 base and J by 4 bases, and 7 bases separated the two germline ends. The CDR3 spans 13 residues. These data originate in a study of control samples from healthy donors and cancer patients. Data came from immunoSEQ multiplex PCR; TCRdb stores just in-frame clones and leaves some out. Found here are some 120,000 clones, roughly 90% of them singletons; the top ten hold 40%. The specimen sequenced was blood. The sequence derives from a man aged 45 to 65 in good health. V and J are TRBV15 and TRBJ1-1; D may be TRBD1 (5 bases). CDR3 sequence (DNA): TGTGCCACCAGCAGAGGGGGGGGCACTGAAGCTTTCTTT. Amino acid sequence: CATSRGGGTEAFF.